Sequencing of this T cell receptor (beta chain) was carried out in a study of molecular identifiers for immune sequencing clone quantification. The CDR3 is 16 residues long. From germline, CDR1 is SGHTS and CDR2 YDEGEE. Trimming cost V 0 bases and J 0 bases, with 11 bases left between them. MiXCR, run by TCRdb on the PCR reads, gives a single entry per CDR3 protein. Of about 500,000 distinct CDR3 sequences in the sample, 25% were seen once. The receptor's source is a human donor in good health. Some libraries in this study had Jurkat cell RNA spiked in. The rearrangement links TRBV5-8 to TRBJ2-3; D perhaps matches TRBD1 (5 bases). The specimen sequenced was naive CD8+ T cells from blood, with Jurkat cell RNA spiked in. This sample's subset: FACS-sorted CD8+CD4-CCR7+CD45RA+ naive T cells. The CDR3 spells CASSLEGFTSTDTQYF. In nucleotides, the CDR3 is TGTGCCAGCAGCTTGGAGGGGTTTACTAGCACAGATACGCAGTATTTT.